This TCR beta chain was documented in a study of cytomegalovirus exposure and HLA in healthy donors. Notes on the study in general: It was about 150 TCR beta chains that were listed as cytomegalovirus-associated. Later, an analysis showed that TCR beta chains associated with HLA were more clonally expanded than others that were equally common. Highly shared sequence variants in one cluster were likely a sequencing artifact.

The PCR employed 60 Vbeta primers together with 13 Jbeta primers. Some clones are missing from TCRdb's copy, which holds only in-frame ones; the method was immunoSEQ multiplex PCR. The sample carries 30,000 to 35,000 clones, around three quarters recorded once. To note about this clone: Its specificity is unknown.

The source of this sequence is a male donor in good health and CMV-seronegative. Sequencing used PBMCs.

CDR3 sequence reads: CAWNGDSGGVQETQYF. CDR3 sequence (DNA): TGTGCCTGGAATGGGGATAGCGGGGGGGTCCAAGAGACCCAGTACTTC. The chain joins TRBV30 to TRBJ2-5, with 11 bases identical to TRBD2. The CDR3 sequence is 16 residues long. The V and J ends lost 4 bases and 1 base, in that order; junction bases with no gene match: 8. Germline V CDR1 and CDR2: GTSNPN, SVGIG (reference sequence).